This T cell receptor (beta chain) was documented in a study of vaccination effects on CD4 cells after COVID-19. Concerning this clone: Antigen unknown.

Before sequencing, viral peptide pools were used by the ViraFEST assay to expand antigen-specific CD4+ T cells. Cells that had been cultured for less than 13 days were the source of isolated CD4+ T cells. The individual was infected with SARS-CoV-2 between March and December 2020, as confirmed by PCR. Some 2.2 million PBMC per well received 10 IU/ml IL-2 and approximately 10 ug/ml peptides in culture. A half-volume exchange with IL-2 medium occurred on days 3 and 7. Only in-frame clones appear in the TCRdb table, and some are missing; sequencing was by immunoSEQ multiplex PCR. The sample has around 46,000 clones; roughly two thirds are singletons. This CDR3 contains 14 residues. The V gene lost 0 bases and the J gene lost 5 bases, with 10 bases spanning the gap. Germline V gene sequence: CDR1 MNHEY, CDR2 SVGAGI. Study-wide results and limits: Mainly new clones induced by vaccination were found among post-vaccine spike-reactive clones in convalescents.

This material consisted of CD4+ T cells from PBMCs cultured with a peptide pool, taken before COVID-19 vaccination. The clonotype originates from a human donor who had a prior SARS-CoV-2 infection. The chain is built from TRBV6-5 and TRBJ1-1; D might be TRBD1 (5 bases). The CDR3 is CASSYSKGWTEAFF. The CDR3 region has the DNA TGTGCCAGCAGTTACTCGAAGGGGTGGACTGAAGCTTTCTTT.